The 30 T cell receptor beta chains given below trace back to one sample, sequenced in a study of cytomegalovirus exposure and HLA in healthy donors. 60 Vbeta and 13 Jbeta primers were used in PCR. Only in-frame clones appear in the TCRdb table, and some are missing; sequencing was by immunoSEQ multiplex PCR. The repertoire holds 150,000 to 200,000 clones, with around 81% as singletons. The specimen sequenced was PBMCs. All receptors derive from a young man in good health and CMV-seronegative.

The chain links TRBV25-1 to TRBJ1-4; D unclear. V was clipped by 4 bases and J by 5 bases, with 8 bases between them. The V gene's germline CDR1 is MGHDK and CDR2 SYGVNS. The CDR3 spans 13 residues. CDR3 coding DNA: TGTGCCAGCAGTGCCCCAGAAAATGAAAAACTGTTTTTT. It specifies CASSAPENEKLFF.

J is TRBJ1-2 and V is TRBV7-9; 7 bases match TRBD1. V gave up 5 bases and J gave up 8 bases; unmatched junction bases: 11. CDR3 length equals 14 residues. Germline CDR1 SEHNR, CDR2 FQNEAQ (reference sequence). The CDR3 loop reads CASSPRGQGEGYTF. The CDR3 coding sequence is TGTGCCAGCAGCCCCCGCGGGCAGGGGGAGGGCTACACCTTC.

The chain links TRBV27 to TRBJ2-7, with TRBD1 matching over 9 bases. The CDR3 spans 14 residues. V dropped 0 bases and J dropped 4; count of bases not matched to a gene: 1. Germline CDR1 and CDR2: MNHEY and SMNVEV (reference sequence). CDR3 loop: CASSLSQGAYEQYF. CDR3 bases: TGTGCCAGCAGTTTATCACAGGGGGCGTACGAGCAGTACTTC.

V and J are TRBV5-6 and TRBJ2-7; D might be TRBD1 (6 bases). Germline CDR1 and CDR2: SGHDT and YYEEEE. The CDR3 length is 14 residues. Deletions cut 1 base from V and 2 bases from J, with 10 bases between. CDR3 DNA: TGTGCCAGCAGCTTGTTACAGGGCGCCTACGAGCAGTACTTC. Translating gives CASSLLQGAYEQYF.

V is TRBV5-1 and J is TRBJ1-1; 7 positions match TRBD1. From germline, CDR1 is SGHRS and CDR2 YFSETQ. This CDR3 contains 15 residues. The V segment lost 6 bases and the J segment 3 bases; nucleotides outside the gene matches: 11. CDR3 loop: CASNSLGRGDTEAFF. The DNA for the CDR3 is TGCGCCAGCAATTCATTGGGCAGGGGGGACACTGAAGCTTTCTTT.

The rearrangement links TRBV29-1 to TRBJ1-1, with D tentatively TRBD1 (6 bases). The ends were cut back, 6 bases at V and 3 bases at J, with 20 bases in the middle. Germline CDR1 and CDR2: SQVTM and ANQGSEA. The CDR3 is made up of 15 amino acids. The CDR3 bases are TGCAGCGTGAAGGGTTTCAGGGGACTAGACACTGAAGCTTTCTTT. This gives the protein CSVKGFRGLDTEAFF.

This rearrangement joins TRBV27 to TRBJ2-7; 11 bases match TRBD1. The CDR3 has 14 amino acids. With 4 bases clipped from V and 7 bases from J, the junction kept 6 bases outside the gene matches. Germline CDR1 and CDR2: MNHEY and SMNVEV (reference sequence). CDR3 amino acids: CASSWGQGVGEQYF. The DNA for the CDR3 is TGTGCCAGCAGTTGGGGACAGGGGGTGGGGGAGCAGTACTTC.

The V gene is TRBV7-2, the J gene TRBJ2-1; D not certain. Per germline, CDR1 SGHTA and CDR2 FQGNSA. The CDR3 runs 13 residues. V gave up 6 bases and J gave up 5 bases, with 11 bases separating them. The CDR3 region is CASRSSRDNEQFF. CDR3 bases: TGTGCCAGCAGATCCTCCCGAGACAATGAGCAGTTCTTC.

This chain joins TRBV11-2 and TRBJ1-5; D is perhaps TRBD1 (5 bases). Germline CDR1 reads SGHAT; CDR2 reads FQNNGV. The CDR3 is made up of 15 amino acids. V was cut by 2 bases and J by 3 bases, with 11 bases left in between. CDR3 nucleotide sequence: TGTGCCAGCAGCTTAATGGGGGGGTCCAATCAGCCCCAGCATTTT. Residues: CASSLMGGSNQPQHF.

For this clone: The same CDR3 is also encoded by other DNA sequences in this sample. V gene TRBV5-1 combines with J gene TRBJ2-1, with 8 bases identical to TRBD1. CDR1 and CDR2 (germline): SGHRS, YFSETQ. Trimming took 0 bases from V and 1 from J; bases not matched to a gene: 0. CDR3 length: 15 residues. As DNA, the CDR3 is TGCGCCAGCAGCTTGGGACAGGGGTCCTACAATGAGCAGTTCTTC. Translated, it gives CASSLGQGSYNEQFF.

The rearrangement uses TRBV28 and TRBJ2-7; 14 positions match TRBD2. This CDR3 region has 14 residues. Germline values: CDR1 MDHEN, CDR2 SYDVKM. The V gene end was trimmed by 6 bases and the J gene end by 6 bases; junction bases not matched to a gene: 4. CDR3 in amino acids: CASRTGTSGSEQYF. CDR3 DNA sequence: TGTGCCAGCAGAACCGGGACTAGCGGGAGCGAGCAGTACTTC. The full variable domain, rest sourced from reference TRBV28 and TRBJ2-7, is DVKVTQSSRYLVKRTGEKVFLECVQDMDHENMFWYRQDPGLGLRLIYFSYDVKMKEKGDIPEGYSVSREKKERFSLILESASTNQTSMYLCASRTGTSGSEQYFGPGTRLTVT.

CDR3 residues: CASSQDLAGQGAQYF. The CDR3 region has the DNA TGTGCCAGCAGCCAAGATCTGGCAGGCCAAGGGGCCCAGTACTTC. V usage is TRBV14 and J usage is TRBJ2-5; possibly TRBD1 for D (5 bases). V lost 0 bases and J lost 9, with 17 bases in between. CDR1 is SGHDN, CDR2 FVKESK, per germline. The CDR3 extends over 15 amino acids. The whole variable domain, filled in from reference TRBV14 and TRBJ2-5, reads EAGVTQFPSHSVIEKGQTVTLRCDPISGHDNLYWYRRVMGKEIKFLLHFVKESKQDESGMPNNRFLAERTGGTYSTLKVQPAELEDSGVYFCASSQDLAGQGAQYFGPGTRLLVL.

V and J are TRBV27 and TRBJ2-2, with 10 bases that match TRBD1. The germline gives CDR1 MNHEY, CDR2 SMNVEV (reference sequence). Losses at the gene ends were 6 bases for V and 4 bases for J; bases not matched to a gene: 5. The CDR3 is 15 residues long. For the CDR3, the DNA is TGTGCCAGCAGATTGGGACAGGGGCGCACCGGGGAGCTGTTTTTT. Its protein product is CASRLGQGRTGELFF.

This chain joins TRBV7-2 and TRBJ2-3; D possibly corresponds to TRBD2 (6 bases). This CDR3 has 15 amino acids. CDR1 SGHTA and CDR2 FQGNSA come from the germline V gene. Trimming took 3 bases from V and 3 from J, leaving 13 bases between them. CDR3 sequence (DNA): TGTGCCAGCAGCTTTTTGATAGCGGCTACAGATACGCAGTATTTT. This sequence encodes CASSFLIAATDTQYF.

V gene TRBV9 combines with J gene TRBJ2-3, with D maybe TRBD2 (6 bases). The CDR3 has 16 residues. Germline CDR1 SGDLS, CDR2 YYNGEE. Trimming shortened V by 3 bases and J by 0 bases, and 14 bases separated the two germline ends. For the CDR3, the DNA is TGTGCCAGCAGCGCCCTTGGCGGGGAGAGCACAGATACGCAGTATTTT. This sequence encodes CASSALGGESTDTQYF.

This rearrangement joins TRBV6-5 to TRBJ2-5; D may be TRBD2 (5 bases). The CDR3 contains 14 residues. Trimming took off 5 bases at V and 5 bases at J, with 15 bases between the two ends. Germline V lookup: CDR1 MNHEY, CDR2 SVGAGI. The CDR3 DNA is TGTGCCAGCAGTGACGGAGGCCAGACCGAGACCCAGTACTTC. Its translation is CASSDGGQTETQYF.

The chain uses TRBV6-5 and TRBJ2-5; D is possibly TRBD1 (5 bases). The germline V and J ends were trimmed by 2 bases and 4 bases, with 8 bases remaining between them. Germline CDR1 MNHEY, CDR2 SVGAGI. The CDR3 consists of 13 residues. The DNA of the CDR3 is TGTGCCAGCAGTTACAGACAGCCAGAGACCCAGTACTTC. Its translation: CASSYRQPETQYF.

V usage is TRBV28 and J usage is TRBJ2-2, with 10 bases aligning to TRBD1. Germline lookup yields CDR1 MDHEN and CDR2 SYDVKM. CDR3 length: 16 amino acids. V dropped 6 bases and J dropped 6; count of bases not matched to a gene: 10. This CDR3 is CASSQRRDRGSGELFF. CDR3 DNA sequence: TGTGCCAGCAGCCAACGTCGGGACAGGGGCTCCGGGGAGCTGTTTTTT.

J is TRBJ2-1 and V is TRBV28, with 16 nucleotides matching TRBD2. With V trimmed by 3 bases and J by 15 bases, 17 bases remained unmatched. Germline V gene lookup returns CDR1 MDHEN and CDR2 SYDVKM. The CDR3 length is 18 residues. The DNA for the CDR3 is TGTGCCAGCAGTTTCTCCAATCGAGGGACTAGCGGGAGGGCCAACCCGTTCTTC. It codes for CASSFSNRGTSGRANPFF.

The rearrangement uses TRBV30 and TRBJ2-1; the match to TRBD2 covers 14 bases. Germline values: CDR1 GTSNPN, CDR2 SVGIG (reference sequence). Germline trimming cut 2 bases from V and 10 bases from J; bases unmatched to any gene: 1. The CDR3 is made up of 13 amino acids. The DNA of the CDR3 is TGTGCCTGGAGTCGGACTAGCGGGGGGGAGCAGTTCTTC. This codes for CAWSRTSGGEQFF.

This clone was observed once. This rearrangement joins TRBV28 to TRBJ2-5; D not resolved. This CDR3 is 11 amino acids long. V was cut by 5 bases and J by 5 bases, with 6 bases left in between. In germline, CDR1 is MDHEN, CDR2 SYDVKM. The CDR3 loop is CASSLVETQYF. In DNA, the CDR3 is TGTGCCAGCAGTCTCGTGGAGACCCAGTACTTC.

This chain connects TRBV27 to TRBJ1-4; D is possibly TRBD1 (6 bases). The V gene lost 3 bases and the J gene lost 10 bases, with 24 bases spanning the gap. Germline V gene sequence: CDR1 MNHEY, CDR2 SMNVEV (reference sequence). This CDR3 contains 17 residues. The CDR3 DNA reads as TGTGCCAGCAGTTTTCTCCAACGACAGGTCCCTCTCACAAAACTGTTTTTT. Its translation: CASSFLQRQVPLTKLFF.

The rearrangement uses TRBV5-4 and TRBJ2-2; 7 bases are a match to TRBD1. Trimming removed 4 bases from V and 2 bases from J; junction bases left unmatched: 5. Germline V gives CDR1 SGHNT, CDR2 YYREEE (reference sequence). This CDR3 spans 15 amino acids. In nucleotides, the CDR3 is TGTGCCAGCAGCACCGGACAGGCCAACACCGGGGAGCTGTTTTTT. Its protein is CASSTGQANTGELFF.

The CDR3 coding sequence is TGTGCCAGCAGTTTACAGGGGGAACGGACTGAAGCTTTCTTT. Translated: CASSLQGERTEAFF. The chain carries TRBV28 and TRBJ1-1; 7 bases map to TRBD1. Germline V gene lookup returns CDR1 MDHEN and CDR2 SYDVKM. With 2 bases clipped from V and 5 bases from J, the junction kept 5 bases outside the gene matches. The CDR3 totals 14 residues.

The chain has TRBV6-6 and TRBJ2-1; 7 bases align to TRBD2. Germline CDR1 and CDR2: MNHNY and SVGAGI (reference sequence). The CDR3 covers 15 residues. V shed 2 bases and J 8 bases; nucleotides not matched to a gene: 9. In nucleotides, the CDR3 is TGTGCCAGCAGTTACGGGCTAGCGAGCGGGGATGAGCAGTTCTTC. Its protein product is CASSYGLASGDEQFF.

The chain couples TRBV4-1 to TRBJ1-6, with 7 bases identical to TRBD1. V gave up 3 bases and J gave up 5 bases; unmatched junction bases: 4. Germline values: CDR1 MGHRA, CDR2 YSYEKL. The CDR3 has 15 amino acids. Here the CDR3 DNA reads TGCGCCAGCAGCCAGATCGACAGGGATAATTCACCCCTCCACTTT. This gives the protein CASSQIDRDNSPLHF.

The V gene is TRBV11-2, the J gene TRBJ2-7; D perhaps matches TRBD1 (6 bases). The ends were cut back, 1 base at V and 5 bases at J, with 12 bases in the middle. The CDR3 is made up of 14 amino acids. In germline, CDR1 is SGHAT, CDR2 FQNNGV. In DNA, the CDR3 is TGTGCCAGCAGCTTAGTCCCTGAGGGGGACGAGCAGTACTTC. Translating gives CASSLVPEGDEQYF.

The genes are TRBV6-1 and TRBJ2-1, with 9 bases identical to TRBD2. V lost 2 bases to trimming and J lost 8 bases; unmatched junction nucleotides: 13. The CDR3 is 17 amino acids. CDR1 and CDR2 from the germline V gene are MNHNS and SASEGT. The CDR3 loop reads CASSERAGGPLSDEQFF. The DNA for the CDR3 is TGTGCCAGCAGTGAAAGGGCGGGAGGGCCTCTTTCTGATGAGCAGTTCTTC.

CDR3 protein: CASSFSIGTEAIYEQYF. Here the CDR3 DNA reads TGTGCCAGCAGTTTTTCGATTGGGACAGAAGCCATCTACGAGCAGTACTTC. This chain joins TRBV27 and TRBJ2-7, with TRBD1 identical over 7 bases. CDR3 length: 17 residues. Germline V lookup: CDR1 MNHEY, CDR2 SMNVEV (reference sequence). The V and J ends lost 3 bases and 3 bases, in that order; junction bases with no gene match: 14.

The chain recombines TRBV11-2 with TRBJ2-1; TRBD2 matches 10 bases. Germline V gene lookup returns CDR1 SGHAT and CDR2 FQNNGV. After removal of 6 bases from V and 7 bases from J, the junction contained 6 bases not matched to a gene. The CDR3 is 14 amino acids. The CDR3, as DNA: TGTGCCAGCAGGGGAGCGGGAGGGGAAAATGAGCAGTTCTTC. This encodes CASRGAGGENEQFF.